This TCR beta chain appears in the sequencing data of a study of blood T cell repertoires in COVID-19. Overall study context: From the United States, Italy and Spain came samples of acute and convalescent COVID-19. Sample material is recorded as cDNA or gDNA derived from T cells, B-cell-depleted T cells, or PBMCs.

Methods used by the authors: Amplification of reference gene primers provided the estimated nucleated cell counts. This table comes from immunoSEQ multiplex PCR, and its TCRdb copy is limited to in-frame clones, with some not included. The V and J calls and the clone size are those of that table, but D and trimming were determined from the DNA. The repertoire holds some 66,000 clones, roughly nine tenths seen once, with around 7% in the top ten. The CDR3 extends over 14 amino acids. CDR1 is SGDLS, CDR2 YYNGEE, per germline. V was trimmed by 3 bases and J by 0 bases, leaving 10 bases between them. Material: peripheral blood. The TCR was taken from a human donor in a cohort sampled during active COVID-19. J is TRBJ2-7 and V is TRBV9; perhaps TRBD1 as D (6 bases). The CDR3 nucleotides are TGTGCCAGCAGCGCAACAGGGAGCTCCTACGAGCAGTACTTC. This sequence encodes CASSATGSSYEQYF.